The text below deals with one T cell receptor beta chain. Looked up from germline, CDR1 is SGHNT and CDR2 is YENEEA. Trimming cost V 10 bases and J 2 bases; bases outside gene matches: 9. The CDR3 has 14 residues. The entry originates in a study of cytomegalovirus exposure and HLA in healthy donors. Primers included in the PCR were 60 Vbeta and 13 Jbeta primers. Produced via immunoSEQ multiplex PCR; TCRdb's table is partial and in-frame only. The sample includes more than 150,000 clones, around 76% of them seen just once. Sequenced material: PBMCs. The receptor comes from a woman in her thirties in good health and CMV-seropositive. This rearrangement joins TRBV11-3 to TRBJ2-7; 9 positions match TRBD1. CDR3 nucleotide sequence: TGTGCCACAACAAGGGGACAGGGAGCCTACGAGCAGTACTTC. Its translation is CATTRGQGAYEQYF.